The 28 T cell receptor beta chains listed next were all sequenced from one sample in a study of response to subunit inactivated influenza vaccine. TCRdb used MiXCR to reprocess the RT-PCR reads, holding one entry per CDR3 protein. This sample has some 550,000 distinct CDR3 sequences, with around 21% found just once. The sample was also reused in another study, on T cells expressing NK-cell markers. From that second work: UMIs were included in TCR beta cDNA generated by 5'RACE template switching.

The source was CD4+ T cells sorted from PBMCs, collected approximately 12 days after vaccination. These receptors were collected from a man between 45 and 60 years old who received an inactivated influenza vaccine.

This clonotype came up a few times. CDR3 nucleotide sequence: TGTGCCAGCAGTTTTTCAGGGGGCGAGATGTTGGGCTACACCTTC. This sequence encodes CASSFSGGEMLGYTF. The chain combines TRBV12-3 or TRBV12-4 with TRBJ1-2; 8 bases align to TRBD1. V shed 3 bases and J 8 bases; nucleotides not matched to a gene: 11. This CDR3 spans 15 amino acids.

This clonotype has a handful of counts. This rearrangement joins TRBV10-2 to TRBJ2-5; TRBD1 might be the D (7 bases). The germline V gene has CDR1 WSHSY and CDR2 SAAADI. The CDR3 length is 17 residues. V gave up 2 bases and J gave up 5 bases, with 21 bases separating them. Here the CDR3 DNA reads TGCGCCAGCAGTGAGCCTTTACAGGGGAGGTCCAGGGAGACCCAGTACTTC. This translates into CASSEPLQGRSRETQYF.

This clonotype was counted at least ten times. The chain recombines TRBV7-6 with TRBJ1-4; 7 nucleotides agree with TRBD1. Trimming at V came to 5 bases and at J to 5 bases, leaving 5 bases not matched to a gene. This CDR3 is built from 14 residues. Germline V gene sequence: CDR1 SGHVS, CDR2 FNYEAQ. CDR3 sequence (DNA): TGTGCCAGCAGCCGGGGACAGCAGAATGAAAAACTGTTTTTT. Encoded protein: CASSRGQQNEKLFF.

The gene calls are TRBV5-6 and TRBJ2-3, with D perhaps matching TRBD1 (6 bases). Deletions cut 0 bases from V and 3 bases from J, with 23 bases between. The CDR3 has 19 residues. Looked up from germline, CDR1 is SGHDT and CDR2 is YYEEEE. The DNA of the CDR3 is TGTGCCAGCAGCTTGGGGCTATTACTGTGGCCAAGGGGGACAGATACGCAGTATTTT. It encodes CASSLGLLLWPRGTDTQYF.

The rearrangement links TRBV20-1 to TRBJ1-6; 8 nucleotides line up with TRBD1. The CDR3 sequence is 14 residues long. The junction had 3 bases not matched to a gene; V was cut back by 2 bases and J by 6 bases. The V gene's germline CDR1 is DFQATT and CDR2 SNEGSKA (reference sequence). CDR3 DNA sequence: TGCAGTGCTAGACGACAGGGGTTTAATTCACCCCTCCACTTT. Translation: CSARRQGFNSPLHF.

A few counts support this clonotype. Here the CDR3 reads CASRSRTIHEQYF. The CDR3 DNA follows: TGTGCCAGCAGATCTCGTACGATCCACGAGCAGTACTTC. V is TRBV27 and J is TRBJ2-7; D is unresolved. The CDR3 runs 13 residues. Germline CDR1 and CDR2: MNHEY and SMNVEV (reference sequence). V was pared by 6 bases and J by 5 bases, with 14 bases between.

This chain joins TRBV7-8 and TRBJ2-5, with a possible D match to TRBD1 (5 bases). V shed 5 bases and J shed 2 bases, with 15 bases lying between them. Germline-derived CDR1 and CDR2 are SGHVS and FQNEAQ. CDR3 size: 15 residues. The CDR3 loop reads CASSPKGPWQETQYF. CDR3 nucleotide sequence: TGTGCCAGCAGCCCGAAGGGGCCCTGGCAAGAGACCCAGTACTTC.

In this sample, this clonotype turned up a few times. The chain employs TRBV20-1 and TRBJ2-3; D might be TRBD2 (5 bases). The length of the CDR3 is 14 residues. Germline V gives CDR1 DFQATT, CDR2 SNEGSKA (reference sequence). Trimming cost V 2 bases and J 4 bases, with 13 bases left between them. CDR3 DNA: TGCAGTGCTAGATCTGAGACGGACTCAGATACGCAGTATTTT. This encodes CSARSETDSDTQYF.

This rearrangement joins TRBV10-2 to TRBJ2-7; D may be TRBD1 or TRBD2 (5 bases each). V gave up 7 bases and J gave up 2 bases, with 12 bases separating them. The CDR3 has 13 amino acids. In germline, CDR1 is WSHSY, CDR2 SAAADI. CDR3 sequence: CASTPGPTYEQYF. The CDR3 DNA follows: TGCGCCAGCACTCCGGGGCCCACCTACGAGCAGTACTTC.

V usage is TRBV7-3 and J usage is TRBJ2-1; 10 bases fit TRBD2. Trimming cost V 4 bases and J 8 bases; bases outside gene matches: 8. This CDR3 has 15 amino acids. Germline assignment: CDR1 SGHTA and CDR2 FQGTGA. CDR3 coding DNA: TGTGCCAGCAGCTCGACTAGCGGGTATTTGGATGAGCAGTTCTTC. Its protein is CASSSTSGYLDEQFF.

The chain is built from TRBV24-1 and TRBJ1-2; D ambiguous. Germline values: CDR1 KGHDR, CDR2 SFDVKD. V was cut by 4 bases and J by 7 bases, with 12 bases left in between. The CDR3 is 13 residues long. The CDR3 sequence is CATSETRMGGYTF. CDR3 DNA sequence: TGTGCCACCAGTGAAACGAGAATGGGTGGCTACACCTTC.

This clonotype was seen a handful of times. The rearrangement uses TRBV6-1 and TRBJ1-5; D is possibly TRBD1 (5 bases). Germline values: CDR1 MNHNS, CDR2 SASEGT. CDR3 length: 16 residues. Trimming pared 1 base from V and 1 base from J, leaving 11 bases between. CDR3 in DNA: TGTGCCAGCAGTGAAGAGGCAGGGTGGAGCAATCAGCCCCAGCATTTT. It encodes CASSEEAGWSNQPQHF.

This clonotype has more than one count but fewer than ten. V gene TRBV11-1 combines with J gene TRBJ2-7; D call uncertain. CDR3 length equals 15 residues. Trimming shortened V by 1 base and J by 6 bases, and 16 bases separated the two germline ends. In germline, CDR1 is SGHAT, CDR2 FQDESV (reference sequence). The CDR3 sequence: CASSLEAGPIGEQYF. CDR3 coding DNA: TGTGCCAGCAGCTTAGAAGCAGGCCCCATAGGCGAGCAGTACTTC.

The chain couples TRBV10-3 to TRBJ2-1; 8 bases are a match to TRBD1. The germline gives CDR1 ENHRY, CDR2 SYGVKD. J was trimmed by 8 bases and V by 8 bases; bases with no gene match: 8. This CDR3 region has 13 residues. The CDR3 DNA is TGTGCCATCGGGTCAGGGGGCGCATATGAGCAGTTCTTC. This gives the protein CAIGSGGAYEQFF.

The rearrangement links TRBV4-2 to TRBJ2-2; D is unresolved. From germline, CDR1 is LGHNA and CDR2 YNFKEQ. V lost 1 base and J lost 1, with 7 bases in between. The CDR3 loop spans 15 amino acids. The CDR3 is CASSQVHQNTGELFF. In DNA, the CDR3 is TGTGCCAGCAGCCAAGTACATCAGAACACCGGGGAGCTGTTTTTT.

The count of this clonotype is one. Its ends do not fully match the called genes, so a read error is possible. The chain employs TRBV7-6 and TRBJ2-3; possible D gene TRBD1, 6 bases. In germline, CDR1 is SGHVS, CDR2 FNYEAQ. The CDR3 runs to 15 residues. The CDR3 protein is CASSLAGASTDTPYF. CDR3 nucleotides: TGTGCCAGCAGCTTAGCGGGGGCTAGCACAGATACGCCGTATTTT.

The DNA of the CDR3 is TGCGCCAGCAGCTTGGACAGGGGGTCAGGGGAGCTGTTTTTT. Protein sequence: CASSLDRGSGELFF. The chain combines TRBV5-1 with TRBJ2-2, with TRBD1 identical over 8 bases. The trim removed 0 bases at V and 8 bases at J, leaving 3 bases unmatched. The CDR3 runs to 14 residues. Looked up from germline, CDR1 is SGHRS and CDR2 is YFSETQ.

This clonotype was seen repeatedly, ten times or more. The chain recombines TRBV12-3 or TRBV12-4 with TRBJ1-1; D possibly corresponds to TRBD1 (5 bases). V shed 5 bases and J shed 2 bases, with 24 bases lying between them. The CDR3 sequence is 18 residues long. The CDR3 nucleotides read TGTGCCAGCAGTCCCGGGCGAGGCTGGACAACCCGAAACACTGAAGCTTTCTTT. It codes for CASSPGRGWTTRNTEAFF.

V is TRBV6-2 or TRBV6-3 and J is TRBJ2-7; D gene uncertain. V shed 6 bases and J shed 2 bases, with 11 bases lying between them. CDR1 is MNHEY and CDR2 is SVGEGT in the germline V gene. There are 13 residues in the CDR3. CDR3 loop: CASRTASTYEQYF. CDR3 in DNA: TGTGCCAGCAGGACGGCCTCCACCTACGAGCAGTACTTC.

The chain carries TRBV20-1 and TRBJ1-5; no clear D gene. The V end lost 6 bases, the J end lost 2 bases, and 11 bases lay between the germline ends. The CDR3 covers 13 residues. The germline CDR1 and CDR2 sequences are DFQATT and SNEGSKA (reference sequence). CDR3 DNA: TGCAGTGCAAATCTTGGGGGCAATCAGCCCCAGCATTTT. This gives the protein CSANLGGNQPQHF.

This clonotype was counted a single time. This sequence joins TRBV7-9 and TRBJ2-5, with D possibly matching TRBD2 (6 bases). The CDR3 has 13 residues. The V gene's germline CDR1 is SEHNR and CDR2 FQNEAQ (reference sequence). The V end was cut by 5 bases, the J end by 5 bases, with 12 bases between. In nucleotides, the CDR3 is TGTGCCAGCAGCCCTCGGGAGCTGGAGACCCAGTACTTC. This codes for CASSPRELETQYF.

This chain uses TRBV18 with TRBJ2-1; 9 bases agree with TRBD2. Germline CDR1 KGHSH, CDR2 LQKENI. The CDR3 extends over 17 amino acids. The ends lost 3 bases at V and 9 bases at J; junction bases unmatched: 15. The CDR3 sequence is CASSPSLRAGGGSEQFF. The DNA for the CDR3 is TGTGCCAGCTCACCGTCTCTTCGGGCGGGAGGGGGATCTGAGCAGTTCTTC.

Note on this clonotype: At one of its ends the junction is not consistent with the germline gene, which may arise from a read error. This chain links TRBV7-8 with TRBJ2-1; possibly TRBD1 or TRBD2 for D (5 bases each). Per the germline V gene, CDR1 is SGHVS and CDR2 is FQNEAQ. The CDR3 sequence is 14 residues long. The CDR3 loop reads CASSRDPGSNEQFF. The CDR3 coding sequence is TGTGCCAGCAGCAGGGACCCGGGGAGCAATGAGCAGTTTTTC. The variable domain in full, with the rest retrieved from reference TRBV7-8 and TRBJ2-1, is GAGVSQSPRYKVAKRGQDVALRCDPISGHVSLFWYQQALGQGPEFLTYFQNEAQLDKSGLPSDRFFAERPEGSVSTLKIQRTQQEDSAVYLCASSRDPGSNEQFFGPGTRLTVL.

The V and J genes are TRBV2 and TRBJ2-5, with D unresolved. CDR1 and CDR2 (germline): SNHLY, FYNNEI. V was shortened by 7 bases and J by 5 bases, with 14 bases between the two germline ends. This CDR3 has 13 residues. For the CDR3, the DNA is TGTGCCAGCAACGATGGGGTGGAGGAGACCCAGTACTTC. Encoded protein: CASNDGVEETQYF.

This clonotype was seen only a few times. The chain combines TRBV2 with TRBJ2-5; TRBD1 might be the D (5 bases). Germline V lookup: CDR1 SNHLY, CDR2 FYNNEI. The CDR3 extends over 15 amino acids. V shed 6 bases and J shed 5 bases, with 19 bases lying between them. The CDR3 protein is CASRDPLGRRETQYF. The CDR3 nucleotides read TGTGCCAGCAGGGATCCGCTGGGGCGAAGGGAGACCCAGTACTTC.

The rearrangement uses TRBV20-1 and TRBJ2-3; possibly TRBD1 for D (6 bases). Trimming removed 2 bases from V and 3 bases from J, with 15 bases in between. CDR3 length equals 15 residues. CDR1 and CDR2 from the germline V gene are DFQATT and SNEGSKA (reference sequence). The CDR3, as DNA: TGCAGTGCTAGATTCGCCAGGGGTCATACAGATACGCAGTATTTT. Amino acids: CSARFARGHTDTQYF.

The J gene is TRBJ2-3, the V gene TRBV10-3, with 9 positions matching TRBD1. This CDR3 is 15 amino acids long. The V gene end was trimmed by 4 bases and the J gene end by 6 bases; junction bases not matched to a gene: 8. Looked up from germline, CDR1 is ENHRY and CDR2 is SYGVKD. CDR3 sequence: CAISARDRVGDTQYF. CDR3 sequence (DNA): TGTGCCATCAGTGCCCGGGACAGGGTAGGCGATACGCAGTATTTT.

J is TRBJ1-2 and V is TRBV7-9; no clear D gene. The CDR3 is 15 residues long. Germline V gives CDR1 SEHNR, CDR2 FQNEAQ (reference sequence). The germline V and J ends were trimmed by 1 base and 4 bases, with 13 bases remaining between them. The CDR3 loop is CASSLGSGEVYGYTF. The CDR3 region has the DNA TGTGCCAGCAGCTTAGGCTCTGGGGAGGTCTATGGCTACACCTTC.